The rows below give T cell receptor beta chains drawn from one sample of a study of CD8+ T cells in alopecia areata. Profiling relied on immunoSEQ multiplex PCR, and the TCRdb table lists in-frame clones only, not all of them. Of 100,000 to 150,000 clones listed, about 46% are singletons. This specimen consisted of CD8+ T cells sorted from blood, obtained at week 0. Receptor source: a human donor with alopecia areata. The CDR3 runs from the conserved cysteine through the conserved F or W. Fields, in order: clone size, J gene, D gene, V gene, CDR3 protein, CDR3 DNA. A D gene is named only where the DNA matches it firmly. Part of the rows lack a size; the others show once, few, many or a class for expanded clones.

clone_size: .; j_call: TRBJ1-1; d_call: .; v_call: TRBV27; cdr3_aa: CASSSQEGKAFF; cdr3_nt: TGTGCCAGCAGTTCTCAGGAGGGGAAAGCTTTCTTT
clone_size: .; j_call: TRBJ2-7; d_call: .; v_call: TRBV4-1; cdr3_aa: CASSFRYAPYEQYF; cdr3_nt: TGCGCCAGCAGCTTCCGATACGCACCCTACGAGCAGTACTTC
clone_size: .; j_call: TRBJ1-2; d_call: .; v_call: TRBV9; cdr3_aa: CASSASGDYGYTF; cdr3_nt: TGTGCCAGCAGCGCCTCCGGCGACTATGGCTACACCTTC
clone_size: few; j_call: TRBJ1-2; d_call: .; v_call: TRBV25-1; cdr3_aa: CASSGGLYSGYTF; cdr3_nt: TGTGCCAGCAGTGGAGGACTTTATTCCGGCTACACCTTC
clone_size: .; j_call: TRBJ2-7; d_call: .; v_call: TRBV5-6; cdr3_aa: CASRLMSSYEQYF; cdr3_nt: TGTGCCAGCAGGTTGATGAGCTCCTACGAGCAGTACTTC
clone_size: few; j_call: TRBJ2-3; d_call: TRBD2; v_call: TRBV19; cdr3_aa: CASSNSGVGTDTQYF; cdr3_nt: TGTGCCAGTAGCAATAGCGGGGTCGGCACAGATACGCAGTATTTT
clone_size: .; j_call: TRBJ2-5; d_call: .; v_call: TRBV27; cdr3_aa: CASSLWSRGETQYF; cdr3_nt: TGTGCCAGCAGTTTATGGAGTAGAGGAGAGACCCAGTACTTC
clone_size: few; j_call: TRBJ2-1; d_call: TRBD1; v_call: TRBV27; cdr3_aa: CASSTVGTGGDEQFF; cdr3_nt: TGTGCCAGCTCTACAGTCGGGACAGGGGGCGATGAGCAGTTCTTC
clone_size: .; j_call: TRBJ2-7; d_call: .; v_call: TRBV27; cdr3_aa: CASSDANRVNEQYF; cdr3_nt: TGTGCCAGCAGCGACGCAAACCGAGTTAACGAGCAGTACTTC
clone_size: once; j_call: TRBJ1-4; d_call: .; v_call: TRBV27; cdr3_aa: CASSLSPGTGNEKLFF; cdr3_nt: TGTGCCAGCAGTTTATCGCCCGGGACGGGAAATGAAAAACTGTTTTTT
clone_size: .; j_call: TRBJ2-1; d_call: .; v_call: TRBV15; cdr3_aa: CATSSDTWDNEQFF; cdr3_nt: TGTGCCACCAGCAGCGATACATGGGACAATGAGCAGTTCTTC
clone_size: few; j_call: TRBJ2-6; d_call: .; v_call: TRBV7-9; cdr3_aa: CASSLVAPGANVLTF; cdr3_nt: TGTGCCAGCAGCTTAGTAGCCCCTGGGGCCAACGTCCTGACTTTC
clone_size: .; j_call: TRBJ2-2; d_call: TRBD1; v_call: TRBV6-5; cdr3_aa: CASSYSDRDLTGELFF; cdr3_nt: TGTGCCAGCAGTTACTCGGACAGGGACCTCACCGGGGAGCTGTTTTTT
clone_size: .; j_call: TRBJ2-7; d_call: TRBD1; v_call: TRBV5-4; cdr3_aa: CASSYTGTVPYEQYF; cdr3_nt: TGTGCCAGCAGCTATACCGGGACAGTACCCTACGAGCAGTACTTC
clone_size: .; j_call: TRBJ2-7; d_call: .; v_call: TRBV5-1; cdr3_aa: CASSLDPDSYEQYF; cdr3_nt: TGCGCCAGCAGCTTGGATCCGGACTCCTACGAGCAGTACTTC
clone_size: .; j_call: TRBJ2-3; d_call: .; v_call: TRBV5-1; cdr3_aa: CASSLVGRWGTDTQYF; cdr3_nt: TGCGCCAGCAGCTTGGTCGGCAGGTGGGGCACAGATACGCAGTATTTT
clone_size: few; j_call: TRBJ2-4; d_call: TRBD2; v_call: TRBV18; cdr3_aa: CASSPPLAGSGNIQYF; cdr3_nt: TGTGCCAGCTCACCACCGCTAGCGGGGTCCGGAAACATTCAGTACTTC
clone_size: few; j_call: TRBJ1-3; d_call: .; v_call: TRBV7-8; cdr3_aa: CASSSLARASGNTIYF; cdr3_nt: TGTGCCAGCAGCTCCCTAGCCAGAGCCTCTGGAAACACCATATATTTT
clone_size: once; j_call: TRBJ1-5; d_call: .; v_call: TRBV5-1; cdr3_aa: CASSLVGGAGQPQHF; cdr3_nt: TGCGCCAGCAGCTTGGTGGGGGGGGCCGGGCAGCCCCAGCATTTT
clone_size: .; j_call: TRBJ2-7; d_call: .; v_call: TRBV5-6; cdr3_aa: CASSLGGGARYEQYF; cdr3_nt: TGTGCCAGCAGCTTGGGAGGGGGAGCACGGTACGAGCAGTACTTC
clone_size: .; j_call: TRBJ1-2; d_call: .; v_call: TRBV30; cdr3_aa: CAWSVPGKGSGYTF; cdr3_nt: TGTGCCTGGAGTGTACCAGGGAAGGGCTCTGGCTACACCTTC
clone_size: few; j_call: TRBJ2-7; d_call: .; v_call: TRBV5-6; cdr3_aa: CASSFGRLDVLYEQYF; cdr3_nt: TGTGCCAGCAGCTTCGGCAGGTTAGATGTTCTCTACGAGCAGTACTTC
clone_size: medium-sized; j_call: TRBJ2-1; d_call: TRBD1; v_call: TRBV4-3; cdr3_aa: CASSQGTGGAYNEQFF; cdr3_nt: TGCGCCAGCAGCCAAGGGACAGGGGGCGCCTACAATGAGCAGTTCTTC
clone_size: .; j_call: TRBJ1-2; d_call: .; v_call: TRBV7-9; cdr3_aa: CASSPGSSHGYTF; cdr3_nt: TGTGCCAGCAGCCCCGGAAGTTCGCACGGCTACACCTTC
clone_size: .; j_call: TRBJ1-5; d_call: TRBD1; v_call: TRBV19; cdr3_aa: CASSVRDRGQPQHF; cdr3_nt: TGTGCCAGTAGTGTCCGGGACAGGGGGCAGCCCCAGCATTTT
clone_size: few; j_call: TRBJ1-1; d_call: TRBD1; v_call: TRBV2; cdr3_aa: CASRITGQGVPNTEAFF; cdr3_nt: TGTGCCAGCAGAATAACTGGACAGGGTGTCCCGAACACTGAAGCTTTCTTT
clone_size: .; j_call: TRBJ2-5; d_call: TRBD1; v_call: TRBV7-9; cdr3_aa: CASSTGTVGGSETQYF; cdr3_nt: TGTGCCAGCAGCACTGGGACAGTCGGAGGTTCGGAGACCCAGTACTTC
clone_size: few; j_call: TRBJ2-5; d_call: TRBD1; v_call: TRBV27; cdr3_aa: CASSPTGVGETQYF; cdr3_nt: TGTGCCAGCAGTCCGACAGGGGTAGGGGAGACCCAGTACTTC